The clone carrying this TCR beta chain has ten or more counts. Antigen unknown. Each patient was aged 18 to 65 and had newly diagnosed hyperthyroidism of under 2 months' duration. Exclusion of a patient resulted from uncontrolled infection, other autoimmune disease, pregnancy or lactation. PBMCs stemmed from less than 13 ml fresh peripheral blood. The CDR3 is 14 residues long. Germline CDR1 reads SGHRS; CDR2 reads YFSETQ. Trimming took off 7 bases at V and 2 bases at J, with 14 bases between the two ends. Researchers amplified the TCR beta CDR3 regions from RNA transcripts. HTBI primers drove first-round RT-PCR of the TCR CDR3. One entry per CDR3 protein results from TCRdb running MiXCR on the multiplex PCR reads. Here the sample spans 300,000 or so distinct CDR3 sequences, roughly 21% being singletons. The data belong to a study of T cells in Graves' hyperthyroidism and ophthalmopathy. Findings and caveats of the study: Also found in blood were most expanded thyroid clonotypes above 0.001.

The sequencing sample was made of blood. The rearrangement joins TRBV5-1 to TRBJ2-3, with TRBD1 as a possible D gene (5 bases). This clonotype originated in a woman in her forties or fifties with Graves' hyperthyroidism. The CDR3 sequence is CASRWQTVTDTQYF. CDR3 DNA sequence: TGCGCCAGCCGATGGCAGACAGTCACAGATACGCAGTATTTT.